Following are 30 T cell receptor beta chains from one sample sequenced in a study of human thymus T cells. The assay was immunoSEQ multiplex PCR, and TCRdb's table has in-frame clones only and misses some. The sample records some 80,000 clones, nearly 98% being singletons. Resections obtained during corrective heart surgery supplied the thymus tissue. The specimen was thymus tissue. Source of these receptors: a boy in the first two years of life with a congenital heart defect but otherwise immunologically healthy.

The genes are TRBV15 and TRBJ1-2; no firm D call. The CDR3 covers 15 residues. V lost 1 base and J 0 bases, leaving 9 bases between the germline ends. Germline assignment: CDR1 LNHNV and CDR2 YYDKDF (reference sequence). CDR3 DNA sequence: TGTGCCACCAGCAGAGGAGATACGTCTAACTATGGCTACACCTTC. It yields the protein CATSRGDTSNYGYTF.

The CDR3 region is CASSNHYPTGVTYNSPLHF. CDR3 nucleotides: TGTGCCAGCAGCAACCATTACCCGACAGGGGTCACCTATAATTCACCCCTCCACTTT. The rearrangement links TRBV11-2 to TRBJ1-6; 8 bases agree with TRBD1. Germline V CDR1 and CDR2: SGHAT, FQNNGV. This CDR3 has 19 amino acids. J gave up 2 bases and V 5 bases, and 14 bases lay outside the gene matches.

The chain joins TRBV19 to TRBJ1-1; D ambiguous. The CDR3 is 12 amino acids. V shed 3 bases and J shed 3 bases, with 5 bases lying between them. Per germline, CDR1 LNHDA and CDR2 SQIVND (reference sequence). Here the CDR3 DNA reads TGTGCCAGTAGTATGAGGGACACTGAAGCTTTCTTT. It codes for CASSMRDTEAFF.

The chain recombines TRBV2 with TRBJ1-4; D is ambiguous. V lost 11 bases and J lost 0, with 28 bases in between. This CDR3 is 19 amino acids long. Germline loops: CDR1 SNHLY, CDR2 FYNNEI. The CDR3 DNA sequence: TGTGCCGAGGCCCTAATAAGATCCAATCAGGTTGCAACTAATGAAAAACTGTTTTTT. This encodes CAEALIRSNQVATNEKLFF.

The CDR3 bases are TGCGCCAGCAGCTTTAGGACAGGGGGCGGCGGGGCCAACGTCCTGACTTTC. It translates to CASSFRTGGGGANVLTF. The chain uses TRBV4-3 and TRBJ2-6; 11 bases line up with TRBD1. The V gene end was trimmed by 5 bases and the J gene end by 4 bases; junction bases not matched to a gene: 7. CDR1 is LGHNA and CDR2 is YSLEER in the germline V gene. The CDR3 is 17 residues long.

V is TRBV4-2 and J is TRBJ2-2, with D possibly matching TRBD2 (6 bases). CDR3 size: 15 residues. Trimming stripped 4 bases from V and 2 bases from J, with 11 bases between. Germline assignment: CDR1 LGHNA and CDR2 YNFKEQ. The CDR3 loop is CASSRVGGNTGELFF. CDR3 DNA: TGTGCCAGCAGCCGGGTCGGGGGAAACACCGGGGAGCTGTTTTTT.

This chain connects TRBV2 to TRBJ1-2; D gene ambiguous. This CDR3 has 17 residues. The germline V and J ends were trimmed by 0 bases and 1 base, with 15 bases remaining between them. Germline V CDR1 and CDR2: SNHLY, FYNNEI. For the CDR3, the DNA is TGTGCCAGCAGTGAAGCGCCGGAAACTTATCTTAACTATGGCTACACCTTC. This gives the protein CASSEAPETYLNYGYTF.

Written as DNA, the CDR3 is TGTGCCAGCAGTTACCCCACAGGGGTAGGCACCGGGGAGCTGTTTTTT. This encodes CASSYPTGVGTGELFF. The V and J genes are TRBV6-6 and TRBJ2-2; 7 bases align to TRBD1. The germline gives CDR1 MNHNY, CDR2 SVGAGI (reference sequence). The CDR3 length is 16 residues. The trim removed 2 bases at V and 4 bases at J, leaving 7 bases unmatched.

This chain uses TRBV25-1 with TRBJ2-7; 10 bases align to TRBD2. The CDR3 extends over 17 amino acids. Germline V gene lookup returns CDR1 MGHDK and CDR2 SYGVNS. Germline trimming cut 7 bases from V and 5 bases from J; bases unmatched to any gene: 17. The CDR3 here is CASTSRGLAGDQDEQYF. The CDR3 nucleotides are TGTGCCAGCACCTCAAGGGGCCTAGCGGGAGATCAAGACGAGCAGTACTTC.

V is TRBV30 and J is TRBJ1-1; possibly TRBD1 for D (5 bases). V was trimmed by 7 bases and J by 0 bases, leaving 15 bases between them. This CDR3 has 14 amino acids. Germline V gene data show CDR1 as GTSNPN and CDR2 as SVGIG (reference sequence). The CDR3 reads CASNRTPLNTEAFF. In DNA form, the CDR3 reads TGTGCCTCAAACAGGACCCCACTGAACACTGAAGCTTTCTTT.

V and J are TRBV11-3 and TRBJ2-1; 7 bases map to TRBD1. CDR1 and CDR2 from the germline V gene are SGHNT and YENEEA. V shed 0 bases, J shed 9 bases, and the junction held 8 bases outside the gene matches. The CDR3 has 15 amino acids. CDR3 region: CASSLDPDRVSEQFF. The CDR3 DNA reads as TGTGCCAGCAGCTTAGACCCCGACAGGGTGAGTGAGCAGTTCTTC. Looking up the rest from reference TRBV11-3 and TRBJ2-1 gives the full variable domain: EAGVVQSPRYKIIEKKQPVAFWCNPISGHNTLYWYLQNLGQGPELLIRYENEEAVDDSQLPKDRFSAERLKGVDSTLKIQPAELGDSAVYLCASSLDPDRVSEQFFGPGTRLTVL.

V gene TRBV7-9 combines with J gene TRBJ2-7, with D tentatively TRBD2 (6 bases). V was shortened by 0 bases and J by 2 bases, with 14 bases between the two germline ends. CDR3 length: 16 residues. Germline CDR1 is SEHNR and CDR2 is FQNEAQ (reference sequence). The DNA of the CDR3 is TGTGCCAGCAGCTTAGCCCAGGTCGGAGGGACCTACGAGCAGTACTTC. As protein: CASSLAQVGGTYEQYF.

The J gene is TRBJ1-1, the V gene TRBV18, with D tentatively TRBD1 (6 bases). Trimming shortened V by 3 bases and J by 3 bases, and 14 bases separated the two germline ends. This CDR3 has 15 residues. From germline, CDR1 is KGHSH and CDR2 LQKENI. The CDR3 DNA sequence: TGTGCCAGCTCACCGGAACAGGGTGTCGACACTGAAGCTTTCTTT. It is translated as CASSPEQGVDTEAFF.

This sequence joins TRBV15 and TRBJ1-5, with 7 bases identical to TRBD1. CDR1 is LNHNV and CDR2 is YYDKDF in the germline V gene (reference sequence). After removal of 2 bases from V and 5 bases from J, the junction contained 18 bases not matched to a gene. This CDR3 region has 19 residues. The CDR3 nucleotides read TGTGCCACCAGCAGATTTAAGACAGGGAACTCTGTGGGCGATCAGCCCCAGCATTTT. It codes for CATSRFKTGNSVGDQPQHF.

V and J are TRBV29-1 and TRBJ1-1, with TRBD1 matching 10 bases. Looked up from germline, CDR1 is SQVTM and CDR2 is ANQGSEA. The CDR3 consists of 14 residues. With V trimmed by 6 bases and J by 0 bases, 4 bases remained unmatched. The CDR3, as DNA: TGCAGCGTCCTGACAGGGGGCATGAACACTGAAGCTTTCTTT. This translates into CSVLTGGMNTEAFF.

The V and J genes are TRBV9 and TRBJ2-2; 12 bases align to TRBD2. CDR1 is SGDLS, CDR2 YYNGEE, per germline. The CDR3 loop spans 13 amino acids. With V trimmed by 10 bases and J by 9 bases, 7 bases remained unmatched. The chain's CDR3 is CALAGGTDRELFF. CDR3 sequence (DNA): TGTGCCCTAGCGGGAGGGACCGATAGGGAGCTGTTTTTT. Drawing the rest from reference TRBV9 and TRBJ2-2, the complete variable domain is DSGVTQTPKHLITATGQRVTLRCSPRSGDLSVYWYQQSLDQGLQFLIQYYNGEERAKGNILERFSAQQFPDLHSELNLSSLELGDSALYFCALAGGTDRELFFGEGSRLTVL.

CDR3 bases: TGTGCCAGCAGCCCGGAGCACAGGGGCGGCTACACCTTC. Translated: CASSPEHRGGYTF. This chain uses TRBV11-3 with TRBJ1-2, with 7 bases fitting TRBD1. From germline, CDR1 is SGHNT and CDR2 YENEEA. Trimming removed 5 bases from V and 8 bases from J; junction bases left unmatched: 8. There are 13 residues in the CDR3.

The J gene is TRBJ2-5, the V gene TRBV7-2, with 14 bases lining up with TRBD2. J was trimmed by 3 bases and V by 5 bases; bases with no gene match: 5. The CDR3 is made up of 16 amino acids. Germline CDR1 SGHTA, CDR2 FQGNSA. In nucleotides, the CDR3 is TGTGCCAGCAGCCCAGAGGGACTAGCGGGGGAAGAGACCCAGTACTTC. Translation: CASSPEGLAGEETQYF.

This clone has only one observation. The rearrangement uses TRBV4-1 and TRBJ2-5, with 11 bases aligning to TRBD2. Germline CDR1 is MGHRA and CDR2 is YSYEKL. This CDR3 contains 16 residues. The V gene end was trimmed by 2 bases and the J gene end by 2 bases; junction bases not matched to a gene: 4. The CDR3 nucleotides are TGCGCCAGCAGCCAATCTAGCGGGGGGTGTCAAGAGACCCAGTACTTC. It codes for CASSQSSGGCQETQYF.

The chain links TRBV14 to TRBJ1-2, with 7 bases lining up with TRBD1. The CDR3 extends over 16 amino acids. The trim removed 3 bases at V and 5 bases at J, leaving 12 bases unmatched. The V gene's germline CDR1 is SGHDN and CDR2 FVKESK. The CDR3 sequence: CASSQAGGLPSYGYTF. Written as DNA, the CDR3 is TGTGCCAGCAGCCAGGCAGGGGGACTCCCCTCTTATGGCTACACCTTC.

The chain couples TRBV20-1 to TRBJ1-2, with D possibly TRBD1 on 5 matching bases. This CDR3 region has 11 residues. Germline V lookup: CDR1 DFQATT, CDR2 SNEGSKA (reference sequence). The germline V and J ends were trimmed by 6 bases and 8 bases, with 13 bases remaining between them. CDR3 sequence reads: CSAYPRDGYTF. The CDR3 DNA reads as TGCAGTGCGTACCCCAGGGACGGCTACACCTTC.

This chain joins TRBV29-1 and TRBJ2-1; 7 bases align to TRBD2. Germline assignment: CDR1 SQVTM and CDR2 ANQGSEA. The CDR3 length is 15 residues. Trimming took 6 bases from V and 0 from J; bases not matched to a gene: 8. This CDR3 is CSVPSGASSYNEQFF. The CDR3 DNA reads as TGCAGCGTCCCAAGCGGGGCGAGCTCCTACAATGAGCAGTTCTTC.

The V call is TRBV14, the J call TRBJ2-1; TRBD1 is a possible D gene (5 bases). Germline V CDR1 and CDR2: SGHDN, FVKESK. The CDR3 runs to 16 residues. With 3 bases removed from V and 5 bases from J, the gap between germline ends came to 17 bases. In DNA, the CDR3 is TGTGCCAGCAGCCATTTCCCCCAGGGCCCCAACAATGAGCAGTTCTTC. As protein: CASSHFPQGPNNEQFF.

This clone has only one observation. The CDR3 is CASSLSSPSNSSNQPQHF. In DNA form, the CDR3 reads TGTGCCAGCAGTTTATCCAGCCCCTCGAATAGTAGCAATCAGCCCCAGCATTTT. V is TRBV28 and J is TRBJ1-5; D not resolved. Trimming left V 1 base short and J 0 bases short, with 16 bases between. CDR3 size: 18 residues. Germline V gene data show CDR1 as MDHEN and CDR2 as SYDVKM.

The V and J genes are TRBV19 and TRBJ2-3, with D hard to call. CDR1 is LNHDA and CDR2 is SQIVND in the germline V gene (reference sequence). CDR3 length: 14 amino acids. Trimming removed 6 bases at V and 3 bases at J, with 13 bases between. CDR3 amino acids: CASSPLLLTDTQYF. The CDR3, as DNA: TGTGCCAGTAGCCCCCTGCTCCTGACAGATACGCAGTATTTT.

The chain couples TRBV25-1 to TRBJ2-7, with 11 bases matching TRBD1. The V gene end was trimmed by 4 bases and the J gene end by 2 bases; junction bases not matched to a gene: 1. The CDR3 is made up of 14 amino acids. Germline values: CDR1 MGHDK, CDR2 SYGVNS. CDR3 region: CASSAGQGAYEQYF. CDR3 DNA: TGTGCCAGCAGTGCGGGACAGGGGGCCTACGAGCAGTACTTC.

V is TRBV9 and J is TRBJ2-7; 8 bases agree with TRBD2. The CDR3 runs 17 residues. J was trimmed by 3 bases and V by 0 bases; bases with no gene match: 11. The germline gives CDR1 SGDLS, CDR2 YYNGEE. The CDR3 loop is CASSVGLGGGHRYEQYF. DNA of the CDR3: TGTGCCAGCAGCGTAGGTCTCGGGGGGGGACACCGCTACGAGCAGTACTTC.

The chain has TRBV5-1 and TRBJ1-1; perhaps TRBD1 as D (6 bases). The CDR3 is 19 amino acids. V lost 4 bases and J lost 1, with 26 bases in between. Germline-derived CDR1 and CDR2 are SGHRS and YFSETQ. The DNA for the CDR3 is TGCGCCAGCAGCCCTCTCCCCGAGGCAGGGGTTTATGAGAACACTGAAGCTTTCTTT. It yields the protein CASSPLPEAGVYENTEAFF.

J is TRBJ1-3 and V is TRBV19, with a possible D match to TRBD1 (5 bases). Germline assignment: CDR1 LNHDA and CDR2 SQIVND (reference sequence). The V end was cut by 7 bases, the J end by 2 bases, with 15 bases between. The CDR3 extends over 15 amino acids. This CDR3 is CASMKEGTAGNTIYF. In DNA form, the CDR3 reads TGTGCCAGTATGAAGGAGGGGACTGCTGGAAACACCATATATTTT.

This clone was counted only a few times. The chain couples TRBV5-6 to TRBJ1-1; D call uncertain. The CDR3 consists of 14 residues. Trimming removed 4 bases at V and 4 bases at J, with 14 bases between. Germline V gene lookup returns CDR1 SGHDT and CDR2 YYEEEE. This CDR3 reads CASSLKGLRTEAFF. In DNA form, the CDR3 reads TGTGCCAGCAGCCTAAAGGGTCTGCGCACTGAAGCTTTCTTT.